The clone carrying this T cell receptor (beta chain) was counted only a few times. What it binds is not known. Sequenced material consisted of expressed TCRB transcripts (all of the isolated RNA was reverse transcribed). Profiling relied on immunoSEQ multiplex PCR, and the TCRdb table lists in-frame clones only, not all of them. This sample has about 140,000 clones, with about a tenth found just once. This sample is drawn from a study of beta chain features in type 1 diabetes. Study results and caveats: Lower insertion and higher deletion counts appeared at VDJ junctions in type 1 diabetes patients. In all four CD4+ subsets, TCRB CDR3 length was significantly, moderately reduced in type 1 diabetes.

The clonotype comes from a woman aged 40 to 50 in good health. Sequenced material: central memory CD4+ T cells from blood.

The CDR3 loop is CASSGTGNTQYF. DNA for the CDR3: TGTGCCAGCAGTGGGACAGGGAATACGCAGTATTTT. V and J are TRBV2 and TRBJ2-3; TRBD1 matches at 8 bases. The CDR3 spans 12 residues. The V segment lost 4 bases and the J segment 7 bases; nucleotides outside the gene matches: 1. Germline CDR1 is SNHLY and CDR2 is FYNNEI.